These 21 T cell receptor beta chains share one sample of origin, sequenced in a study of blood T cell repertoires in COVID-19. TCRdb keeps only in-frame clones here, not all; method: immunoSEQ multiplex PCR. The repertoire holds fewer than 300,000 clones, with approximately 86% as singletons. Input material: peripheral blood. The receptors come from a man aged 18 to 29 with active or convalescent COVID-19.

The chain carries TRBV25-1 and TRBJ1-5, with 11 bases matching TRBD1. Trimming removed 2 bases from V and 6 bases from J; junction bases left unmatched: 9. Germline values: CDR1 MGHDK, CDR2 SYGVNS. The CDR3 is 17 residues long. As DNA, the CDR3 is TGTGCCAGCAGTGAAAAGGGCGGGACAGGGGGTTTTCAGCCCCAGCATTTT. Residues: CASSEKGGTGGFQPQHF.

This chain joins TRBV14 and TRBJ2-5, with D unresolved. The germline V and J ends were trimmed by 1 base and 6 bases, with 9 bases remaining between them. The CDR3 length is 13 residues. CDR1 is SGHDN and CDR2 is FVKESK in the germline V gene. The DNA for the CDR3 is TGTGCCAGCAGCCAAGCGGTATTAAAGACCCAGTACTTC. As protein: CASSQAVLKTQYF.

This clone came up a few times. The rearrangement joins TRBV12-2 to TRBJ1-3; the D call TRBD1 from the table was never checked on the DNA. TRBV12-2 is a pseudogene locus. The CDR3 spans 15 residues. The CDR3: CASRPPRPSGNTIYF. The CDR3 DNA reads TGTGCAAGTCGCCCCCCCAGGCCTTCTGGAAACACCATATATTTT.

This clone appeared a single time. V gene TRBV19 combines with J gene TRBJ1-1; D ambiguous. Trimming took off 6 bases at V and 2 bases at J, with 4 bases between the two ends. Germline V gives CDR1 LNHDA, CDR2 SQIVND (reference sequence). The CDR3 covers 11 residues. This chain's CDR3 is CASRTNTEAFF. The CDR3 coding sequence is TGTGCCAGTAGGACAAACACTGAAGCTTTCTTT. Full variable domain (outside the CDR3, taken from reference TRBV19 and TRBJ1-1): DGGITQSPKYLFRKEGQNVTLSCEQNLNHDAMYWYRQDPGQGLRLIYYSQIVNDFQKGDIAEGYSVSREKKESFPLTVTSAQKNPTAFYLCASRTNTEAFFGQGTRLTVV.

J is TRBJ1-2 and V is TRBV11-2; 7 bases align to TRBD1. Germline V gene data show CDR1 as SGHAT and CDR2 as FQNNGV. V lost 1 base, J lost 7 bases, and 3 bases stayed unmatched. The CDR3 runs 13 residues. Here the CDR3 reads CASSLGQGGGYTF. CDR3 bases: TGTGCCAGCAGCTTAGGACAGGGAGGTGGCTACACCTTC.

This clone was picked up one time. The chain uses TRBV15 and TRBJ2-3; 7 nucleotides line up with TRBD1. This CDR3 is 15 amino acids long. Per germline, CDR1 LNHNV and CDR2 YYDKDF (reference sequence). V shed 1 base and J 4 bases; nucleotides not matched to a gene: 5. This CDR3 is CATSRAGTASDTQYF. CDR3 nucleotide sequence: TGTGCCACCAGCAGAGCCGGGACAGCCTCAGATACGCAGTATTTT.

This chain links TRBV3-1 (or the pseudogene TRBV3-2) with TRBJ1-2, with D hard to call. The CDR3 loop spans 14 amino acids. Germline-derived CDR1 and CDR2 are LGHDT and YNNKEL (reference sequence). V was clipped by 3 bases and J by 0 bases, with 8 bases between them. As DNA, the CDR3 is TGTGCCAGCAGCCAGTTTTCTGCTAACTATGGCTACACCTTC. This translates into CASSQFSANYGYTF.

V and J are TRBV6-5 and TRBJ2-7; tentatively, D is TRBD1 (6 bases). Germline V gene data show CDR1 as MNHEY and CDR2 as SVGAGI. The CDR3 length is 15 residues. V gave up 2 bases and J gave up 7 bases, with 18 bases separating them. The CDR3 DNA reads TGTGCCAGCAGTTACGTCCAGCTGGGGGCGGGTGAGCAGTACTTC. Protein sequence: CASSYVQLGAGEQYF.

This chain's CDR3 is CASSPPGQGAMNIQYF. CDR3 nucleotide sequence: TGTGCCAGCTCACCACCGGGGCAGGGGGCTATGAACATTCAGTACTTC. The chain employs TRBV18 and TRBJ2-4; TRBD1 matches at 8 bases. The CDR3 is 16 residues long. The ends lost 0 bases at V and 7 bases at J; junction bases unmatched: 8. Germline V gene sequence: CDR1 KGHSH, CDR2 LQKENI.

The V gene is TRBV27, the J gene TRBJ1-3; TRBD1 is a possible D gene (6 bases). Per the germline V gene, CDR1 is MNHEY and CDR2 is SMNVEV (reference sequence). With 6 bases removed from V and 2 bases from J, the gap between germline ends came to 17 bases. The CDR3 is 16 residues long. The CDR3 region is CASSPGTYFPGNTIYF. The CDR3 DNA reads TGTGCCAGCAGCCCAGGGACATACTTTCCTGGAAACACCATATATTTT.

CDR3 DNA: TGTGCCAGCAACATGGGCAATCAGCCCCAGCATTTT. It specifies CASNMGNQPQHF. The chain uses TRBV19 and TRBJ1-5; D is uncertain. This CDR3 spans 12 amino acids. V gave up 9 bases and J gave up 2 bases, with 8 bases separating them. Per the germline V gene, CDR1 is LNHDA and CDR2 is SQIVND (reference sequence).

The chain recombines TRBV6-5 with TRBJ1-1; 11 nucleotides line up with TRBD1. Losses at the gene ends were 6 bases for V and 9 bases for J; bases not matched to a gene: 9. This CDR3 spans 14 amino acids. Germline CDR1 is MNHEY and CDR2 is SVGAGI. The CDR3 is CASRRRDRGSKAFF. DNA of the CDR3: TGTGCCAGCAGACGACGGGACAGGGGGTCGAAAGCTTTCTTT.

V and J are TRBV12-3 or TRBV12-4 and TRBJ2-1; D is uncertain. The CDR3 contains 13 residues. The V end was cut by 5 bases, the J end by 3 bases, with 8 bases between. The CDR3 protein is CASSPPDYNEQFF. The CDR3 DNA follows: TGTGCCAGCAGTCCCCCAGACTACAATGAGCAGTTCTTC.

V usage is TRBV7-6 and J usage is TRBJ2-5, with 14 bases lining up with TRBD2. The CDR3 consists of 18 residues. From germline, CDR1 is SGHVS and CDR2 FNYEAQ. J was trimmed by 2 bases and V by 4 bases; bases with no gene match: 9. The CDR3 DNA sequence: TGTGCCAGCAGCTATAGTGGACTAGCGGGGGGCCTACAAGAGACCCAGTACTTC. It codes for CASSYSGLAGGLQETQYF.

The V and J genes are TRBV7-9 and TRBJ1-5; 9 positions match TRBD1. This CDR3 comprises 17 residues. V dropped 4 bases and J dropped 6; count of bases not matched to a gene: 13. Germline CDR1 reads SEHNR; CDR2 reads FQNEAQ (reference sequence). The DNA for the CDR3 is TGTGCCAGCAGCTCCGGGACAGGGTCGGTAGAGGGTCAGCCCCAGCATTTT. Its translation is CASSSGTGSVEGQPQHF. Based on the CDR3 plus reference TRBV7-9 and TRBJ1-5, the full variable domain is DTGVSQNPRHKITKRGQNVTFRCDPISEHNRLYWYRQTLGQGPEFLTYFQNEAQLEKSRLLSDRFSAERPKGSFSTLEIQRTEQGDSAMYLCASSSGTGSVEGQPQHFGDGTRLSIL.

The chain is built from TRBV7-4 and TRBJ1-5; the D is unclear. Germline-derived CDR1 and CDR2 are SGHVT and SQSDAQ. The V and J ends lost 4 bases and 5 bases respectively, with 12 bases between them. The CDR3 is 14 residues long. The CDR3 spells CASSSGRRDQPQHF. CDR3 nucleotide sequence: TGTGCCAGCAGCTCCGGGCGGCGGGATCAGCCCCAGCATTTT.

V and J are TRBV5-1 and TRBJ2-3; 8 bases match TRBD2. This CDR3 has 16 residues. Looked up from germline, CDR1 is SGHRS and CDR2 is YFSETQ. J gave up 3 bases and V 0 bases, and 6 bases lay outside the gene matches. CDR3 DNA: TGCGCCAGCAGCTTGGCCCGCCGCGGGGGGACAGATACGCAGTATTTT. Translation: CASSLARRGGTDTQYF.

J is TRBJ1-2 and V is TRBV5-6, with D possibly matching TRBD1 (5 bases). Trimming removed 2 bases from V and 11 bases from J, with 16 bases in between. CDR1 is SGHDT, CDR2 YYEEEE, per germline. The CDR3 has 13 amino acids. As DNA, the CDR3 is TGTGCCAGCAGCTTTGCGGAAAACAGGAAATACACCTTC. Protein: CASSFAENRKYTF.

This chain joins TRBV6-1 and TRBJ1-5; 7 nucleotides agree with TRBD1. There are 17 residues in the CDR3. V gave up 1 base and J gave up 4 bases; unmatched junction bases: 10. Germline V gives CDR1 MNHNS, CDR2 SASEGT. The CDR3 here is CASSEDRGNGGNQPQHF. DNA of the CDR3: TGTGCCAGCAGTGAAGACAGGGGAAACGGCGGAAATCAGCCCCAGCATTTT.

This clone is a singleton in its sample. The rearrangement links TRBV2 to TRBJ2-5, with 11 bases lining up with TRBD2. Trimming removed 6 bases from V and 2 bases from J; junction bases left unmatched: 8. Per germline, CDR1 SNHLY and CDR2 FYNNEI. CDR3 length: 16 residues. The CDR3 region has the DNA TGTGCCAGCAGACCGTCGGGACTAGCGGATCAAGAGACCCAGTACTTC. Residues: CASRPSGLADQETQYF. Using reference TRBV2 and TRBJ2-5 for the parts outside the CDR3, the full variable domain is EPEVTQTPSHQVTQMGQEVILRCVPISNHLYFYWYRQILGQKVEFLVSFYNNEISEKSEIFDDQFSVERPDGSNFTLKIRSTKLEDSAMYFCASRPSGLADQETQYFGPGTRLLVL.

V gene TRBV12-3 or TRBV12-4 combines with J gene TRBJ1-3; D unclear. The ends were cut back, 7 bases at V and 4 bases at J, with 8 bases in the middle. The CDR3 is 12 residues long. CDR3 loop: CASKYGGNTIYF. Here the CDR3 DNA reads TGTGCCAGCAAATATGGCGGAAACACCATATATTTT.